Detailed here is one T cell receptor beta chain. This record comes from a study of blood T cell repertoires in COVID-19. Study information: PBMCs, B-cell-depleted T cells, or T cells provided the cDNA or gDNA that made up the material.

The assay was immunoSEQ multiplex PCR, and TCRdb's table has in-frame clones only and misses some. This table holds 150,000 to 200,000 clones, roughly 83% found once. CDR1 and CDR2 from the germline V gene are SGHRS and YFSETQ. The V and J ends lost 0 bases and 6 bases respectively, with 10 bases between them. There are 13 residues in the CDR3. The chain has TRBV5-1 and TRBJ2-7; D is undetermined. Specimen: PBMCs or T cells enriched from blood (not recorded which). The clonotype was recovered from a woman under 40 who had recovered from COVID-19. This CDR3 is CASSLDSAGEQYF. The CDR3 bases are TGCGCCAGCAGCTTGGATTCGGCAGGCGAGCAGTACTTC. Supplemented by reference TRBV5-1 and TRBJ2-7, the full variable domain reads KAGVTQTPRYLIKTRGQQVTLSCSPISGHRSVSWYQQTPGQGLQFLFEYFSETQRNKGNFPGRFSGRQFSNSRSEMNVSTLELGDSALYLCASSLDSAGEQYFGPGTRLTVT.